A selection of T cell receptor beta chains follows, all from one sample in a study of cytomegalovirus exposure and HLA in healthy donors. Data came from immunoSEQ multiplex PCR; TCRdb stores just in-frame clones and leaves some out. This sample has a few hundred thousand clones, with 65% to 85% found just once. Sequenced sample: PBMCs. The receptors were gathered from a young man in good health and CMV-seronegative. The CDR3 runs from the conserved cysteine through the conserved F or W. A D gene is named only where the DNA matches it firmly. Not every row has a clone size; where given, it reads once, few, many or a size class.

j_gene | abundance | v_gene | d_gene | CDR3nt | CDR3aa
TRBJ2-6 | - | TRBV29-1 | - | TGCAGCGTTGAATTTTCTTTGGGCTCCAACTCTGGGGCCAGCGTCCTGACTTTC | CSVEFSLGSNSGASVLTF
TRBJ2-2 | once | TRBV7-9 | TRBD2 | TGTGCCAGCAGCTCTAGCGGGACCCTTTCCACCGGGGAGCTGTTTTTT | CASSSSGTLSTGELFF
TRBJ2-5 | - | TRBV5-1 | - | TGCGCCAGCAGCTTGGGGGCACCCGAGACCCAGTACTTC | CASSLGAPETQYF
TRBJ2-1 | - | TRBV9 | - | TGTGCCAGCAGCGTAGGCGGTGAGCAGTTCTTC | CASSVGGEQFF
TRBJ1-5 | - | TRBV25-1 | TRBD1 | TGTGCCAGCAGTCCGGCTACAGGGGTTGGTCAGCCCCAGCATTTT | CASSPATGVGQPQHF
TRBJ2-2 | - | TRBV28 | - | TGTGCCAGCAGTGTCACAGGGGGGGACACCGGGGAGCTGTTTTTT | CASSVTGGDTGELFF
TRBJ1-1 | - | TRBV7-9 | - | TGTGCCAGCAGCCCCCAGAGGGAAGCTTTCTTT | CASSPQREAFF
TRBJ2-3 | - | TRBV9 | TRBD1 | TGTGCCAGCAGCTCCTGGGTCCCGGGACAGGGGAGTACAGATACGCAGTATTTT | CASSSWVPGQGSTDTQYF
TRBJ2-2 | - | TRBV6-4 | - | TGTGCCAGCAGGCCACAGAGCACCGGGGAGCTGTTTTTT | CASRPQSTGELFF
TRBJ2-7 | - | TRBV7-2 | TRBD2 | TGTGCCAGCAGCTTTAGGGTAGGGACTAGCGGGGGAATAGGGGACGAGCAGTACTTC | CASSFRVGTSGGIGDEQYF
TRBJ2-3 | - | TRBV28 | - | TGTGCCAGCAGTTCTCCCGGGGTCCTCACAGATACGCAGTATTTT | CASSSPGVLTDTQYF
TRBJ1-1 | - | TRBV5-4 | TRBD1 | TGTGCCAGCAGCTCAAAAACAGGGGTCACTGAAGCTTTCTTT | CASSSKTGVTEAFF
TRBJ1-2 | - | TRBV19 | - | TGTGCCAGTAGTATAGAGCGGAAGCCCCCTCCTCGGGTTATCTATGGCTACACCTTC | CASSIERKPPPRVIYGYTF
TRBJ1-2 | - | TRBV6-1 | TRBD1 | TGTGCCAGCAGTGACAGGACAGGGATTGGCTATGGCTACACCTTC | CASSDRTGIGYGYTF
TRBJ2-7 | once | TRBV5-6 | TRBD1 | TGTGCCAGCAGCCTGGGACAGTCCGTGTCCTACGAGCAGTACTTC | CASSLGQSVSYEQYF
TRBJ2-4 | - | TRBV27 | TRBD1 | TGTGCCAGCAGTTCCCGGGACAGGGGGAACATTCAGTACTTC | CASSSRDRGNIQYF
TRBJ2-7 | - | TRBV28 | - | TGTGCCAGCAGCCGGGGCAGGGGTATTCTCTACGAGCAGTACTTC | CASSRGRGILYEQYF
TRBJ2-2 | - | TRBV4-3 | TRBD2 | TGCGCCAGCAGCCAAGGGGGTAGCGGGGGGTCTACTGGGGAGCTGTTTTTT | CASSQGGSGGSTGELFF
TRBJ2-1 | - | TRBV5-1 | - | TGCGCCAGCAGCTTTATAGCCTTGGATAGGTCCTACAATGAGCAGTTCTTC | CASSFIALDRSYNEQFF
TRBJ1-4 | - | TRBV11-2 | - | TGTGCCAGCAGCCCATATCGGGGTTTTGCAACTAATGAAAAACTGTTTTTT | CASSPYRGFATNEKLFF
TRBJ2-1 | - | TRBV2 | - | TGTGCCAGCAGTGACCACACCCTAGCAGGCAATGAGCAGTTCTTC | CASSDHTLAGNEQFF
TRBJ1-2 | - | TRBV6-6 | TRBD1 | TGTGCCAGCAGCCCTCCCGGGACAGGGGATGGCTACACCTTC | CASSPPGTGDGYTF
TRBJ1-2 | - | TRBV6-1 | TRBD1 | TGTGCCAGCAGACCGGGACAGGGGCCTTATGGCTACACCTTC | CASRPGQGPYGYTF
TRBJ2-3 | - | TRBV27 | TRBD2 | TGTGCCAGCAGCCAAGAGCGGGGGGGCATTCATACGCAGTATTTT | CASSQERGGIHTQYF
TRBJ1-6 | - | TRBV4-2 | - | TGTGCCAGCAGCCAAGATTTACTGAATAATTCACCCCTCCACTTT | CASSQDLLNNSPLHF
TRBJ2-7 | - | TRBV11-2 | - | TGTGCCAGCAGCGCCACGGCGGCAGGGCTCTACGAGCAGTACTTC | CASSATAAGLYEQYF
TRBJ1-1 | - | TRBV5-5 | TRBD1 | TGTGCCAGCAGCTTGGGGCTACAGGGGCTTGGCGGTGGCACTGAAGCTTTCTTT | CASSLGLQGLGGGTEAFF
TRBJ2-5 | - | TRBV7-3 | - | TGTGCCAGCAGCTTCCCACGGGGAACCGGTGGGACCCAGTACTTC | CASSFPRGTGGTQYF
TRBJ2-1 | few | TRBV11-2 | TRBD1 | TGTGCCAGCAGCTTAGTTCGTCGGGGACAGGGTTCCTACAATGAGCAGTTCTTC | CASSLVRRGQGSYNEQFF
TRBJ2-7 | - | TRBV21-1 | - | TGTGCCAGCAGCAAAACGAGGGCAAACTCCTACGAGCAGTACTTC | CASSKTRANSYEQYF
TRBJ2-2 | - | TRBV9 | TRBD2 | TGTGCCAGCAGCTTTGGACTAGCGGGGGCGCACACCGGGGAGCTGTTTTTT | CASSFGLAGAHTGELFF
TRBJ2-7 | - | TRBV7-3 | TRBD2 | TGTGCCAGCAGCTTAATGGGGGGGAACTACGAGCAGTACTTC | CASSLMGGNYEQYF
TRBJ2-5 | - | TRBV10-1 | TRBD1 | TGCGCCAGCAGTGGGACAGGCCAAGAGACCCAGTACTTC | CASSGTGQETQYF
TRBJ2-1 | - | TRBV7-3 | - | TGTGCCAGCAGCTTAAGCGGAGGCGCCCGGGAAGAGCAGTTCTTC | CASSLSGGAREEQFF
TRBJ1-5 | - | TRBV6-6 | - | TGTGCCAGCAGTTATGACGGGGGGAGTCAGCCCCAGCATTTT | CASSYDGGSQPQHF
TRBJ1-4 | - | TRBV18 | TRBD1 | TGTGCCAGCTCACTCGACCTCGCCCCAGGGGGTGAAAAACTGTTTTTT | CASSLDLAPGGEKLFF
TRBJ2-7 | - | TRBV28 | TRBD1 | TGTGCCAGCAGTCCGGGACAGGTTAGCTCCTACGAGCAGTACTTC | CASSPGQVSSYEQYF
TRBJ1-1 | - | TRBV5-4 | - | TGTGCCAGCAGCTCCGGGTACGTACAGGGTGGAGCTTTCTTT | CASSSGYVQGGAFF
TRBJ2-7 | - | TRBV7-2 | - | TGTGCCAGCAGCTTAGAGTACAGGACCTACGAGCAGTACTTC | CASSLEYRTYEQYF
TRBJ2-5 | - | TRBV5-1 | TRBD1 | TGCGCCAGCAGCGGCGGGACAGGGTTTGAGACCCAGTACTTC | CASSGGTGFETQYF
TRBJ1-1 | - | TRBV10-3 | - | TGTGCCATCAGTGGGGGAGGGGTGAACACTGAAGCTTTCTTT | CAISGGGVNTEAFF
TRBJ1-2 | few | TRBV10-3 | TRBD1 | TGTGCCATCTGGGACAGCTATGGCTACACCTTC | CAIWDSYGYTF
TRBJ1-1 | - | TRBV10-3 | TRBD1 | TGTGCCATTCAGCCCGGGACAGGGCTCACTGAAGCTTTCTTT | CAIQPGTGLTEAFF